This TCR beta chain was sequenced for a study of OX40 agonist ivuxolimab in advanced cancers. Exclusion of a patient followed from autoimmune disease history or systemic immunosuppression. Libraries were prepared by immunoSEQ multiplex PCR; TCRdb keeps only in-frame clonotypes and omits some of them. This sample has roughly 80,000 clones, with approximately 86% found just once. The germline gives CDR1 DFQATT, CDR2 SNEGSKA (reference sequence). CDR3 length: 10 residues. Deletions cut 5 bases from V and 3 bases from J, with 4 bases between. This TCR came from an adult with an advanced solid tumor such as melanoma, head and neck, liver or kidney cancer. The sample in question was CD4+ or CD8+ T cells sorted from blood, obtained in a trial of the OX40 agonist ivuxolimab. V is TRBV20-1 and J is TRBJ1-2, with D unresolved. CDR3 sequence reads: CSAGDYGYTF. In DNA form, the CDR3 reads TGCAGTGCTGGGGACTATGGCTACACCTTC.